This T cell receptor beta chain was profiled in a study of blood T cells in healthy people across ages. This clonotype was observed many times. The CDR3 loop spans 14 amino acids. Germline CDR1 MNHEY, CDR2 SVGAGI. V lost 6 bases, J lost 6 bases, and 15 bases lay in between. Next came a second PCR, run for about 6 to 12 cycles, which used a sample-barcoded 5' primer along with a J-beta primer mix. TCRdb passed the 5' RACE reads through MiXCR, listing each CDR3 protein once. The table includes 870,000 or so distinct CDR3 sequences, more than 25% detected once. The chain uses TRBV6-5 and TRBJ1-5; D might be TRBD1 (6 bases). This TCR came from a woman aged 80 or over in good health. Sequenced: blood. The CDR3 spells CASSPTGGGQPQHF. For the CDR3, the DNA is TGTGCCAGCAGCCCTACCGGGGGCGGTCAGCCCCAGCATTTT.